A selection of T cell receptor beta chains follows, all from one sample in a study of identical twins. TCRdb processed the 5' RACE reads anew with MiXCR; each CDR3 protein has one entry. This table holds some 330,000 distinct CDR3 sequences, about 9% found once. Specimen: naive T cells sorted from blood. Every receptor here comes from a woman aged 50 to 60 in good health. Each CDR3 is given with its conserved first and last residue.

J: TRBJ2-5; V: TRBV12-3/TRBV12-4; CDR3: CASTRVTSAGLLQETQYF
J: TRBJ2-5; V: TRBV10-3; CDR3: CAISDRAVQETQYF
J: TRBJ2-7; V: TRBV5-1; CDR3: CASSEGGGTYEQYF
J: TRBJ2-5; V: TRBV12-3/TRBV12-4; CDR3: CASSSTGKETQYF
J: TRBJ2-6; V: TRBV3-1; CDR3: CASSPTGFSGANVLTF
J: TRBJ2-7; V: TRBV12-3/TRBV12-4; CDR3: CASSRTGGFDEQYF
J: TRBJ1-1; V: TRBV12-3/TRBV12-4; CDR3: CASSLHFEAFF
J: TRBJ2-7; V: TRBV4-1; CDR3: CASSQDATGLGRYEQYF
J: TRBJ2-2; V: TRBV4-1; CDR3: CASSQDLQGANTGELFF
J: TRBJ2-1; V: TRBV5-1; CDR3: CASSLGSNNEQFF
J: TRBJ2-3; V: TRBV20-1; CDR3: CSARLAGVTDTQYF
J: TRBJ1-2; V: TRBV21-1; CDR3: CARVGQNYGYTF
J: TRBJ2-4; V: TRBV27; CDR3: CASSQGRESKNIQYF